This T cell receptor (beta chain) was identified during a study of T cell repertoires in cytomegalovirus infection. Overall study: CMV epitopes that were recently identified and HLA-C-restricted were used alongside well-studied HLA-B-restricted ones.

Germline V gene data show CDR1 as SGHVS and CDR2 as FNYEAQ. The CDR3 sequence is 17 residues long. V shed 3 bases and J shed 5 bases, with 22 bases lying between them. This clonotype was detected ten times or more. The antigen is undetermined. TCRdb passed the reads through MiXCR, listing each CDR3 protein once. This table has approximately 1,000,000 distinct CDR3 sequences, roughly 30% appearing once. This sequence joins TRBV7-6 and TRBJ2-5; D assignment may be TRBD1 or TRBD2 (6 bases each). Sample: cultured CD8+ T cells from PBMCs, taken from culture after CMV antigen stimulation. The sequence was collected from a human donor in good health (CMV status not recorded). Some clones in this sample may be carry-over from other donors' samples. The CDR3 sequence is CASSFPPSEGGRETQYF. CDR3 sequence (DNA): TGTGCCAGCAGCTTCCCCCCTTCGGAGGGGGGCCGGGAGACCCAGTACTTC.